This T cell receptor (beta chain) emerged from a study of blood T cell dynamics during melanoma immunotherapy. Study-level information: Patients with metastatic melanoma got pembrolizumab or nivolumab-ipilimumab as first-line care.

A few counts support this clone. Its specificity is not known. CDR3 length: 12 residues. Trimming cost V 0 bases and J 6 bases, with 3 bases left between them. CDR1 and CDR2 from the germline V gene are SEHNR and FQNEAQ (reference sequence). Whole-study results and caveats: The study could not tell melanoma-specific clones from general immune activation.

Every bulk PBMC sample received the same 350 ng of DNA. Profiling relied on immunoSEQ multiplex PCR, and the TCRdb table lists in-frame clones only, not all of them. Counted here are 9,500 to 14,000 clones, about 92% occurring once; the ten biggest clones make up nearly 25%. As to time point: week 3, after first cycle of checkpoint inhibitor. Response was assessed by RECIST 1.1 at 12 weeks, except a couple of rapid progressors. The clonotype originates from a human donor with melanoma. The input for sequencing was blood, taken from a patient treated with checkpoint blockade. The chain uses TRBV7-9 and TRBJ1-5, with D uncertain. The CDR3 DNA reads TGTGCCAGCAGCTTAGCGGGTCAGCCCCAGCATTTT. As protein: CASSLAGQPQHF.